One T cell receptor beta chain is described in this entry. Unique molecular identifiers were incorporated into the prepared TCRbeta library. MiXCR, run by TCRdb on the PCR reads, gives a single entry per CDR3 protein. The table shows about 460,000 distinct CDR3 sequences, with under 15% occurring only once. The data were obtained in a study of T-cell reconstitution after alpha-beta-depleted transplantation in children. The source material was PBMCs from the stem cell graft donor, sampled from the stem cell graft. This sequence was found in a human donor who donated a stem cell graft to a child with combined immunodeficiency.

The DNA for the CDR3 is TGTGCCAGCAGTTCATCCCGCCGGCAGTACTTC. This translates into CASSSSRRQYF. The chain links TRBV6-6 to TRBJ2-7; D gene uncertain. Germline V CDR1 and CDR2: MNHNY, SVGAGI (reference sequence). The CDR3 spans 11 residues. V lost 4 bases to trimming and J lost 9 bases, with 10 bases between them.